Listed below are T cell receptor beta chains from one sample, sequenced in a study of CD8+ T cells in alopecia areata. Here immunoSEQ multiplex PCR was the method, and the copy in TCRdb shows in-frame clones only, minus some. The sample holds 150,000 to 200,000 clones; under 80% are singletons and the top ten take about 1.3%. Source: CD4+ T cells sorted from blood, taken at roughly week 49, from a patient treated with tofacitinib. The receptors here all came from a human donor with alopecia areata. The CDR3 runs from the conserved cysteine through the conserved F or W.

TRBV25-1,CASSSGTGSYEQYF
TRBV29-1,CSVQLGGNTEAFF
TRBV6-1,CASSRGTSYEQYF
TRBV29-1,CSGSTGVNTEAFF
TRBV9,CASSGAGGDTEAFF
TRBV30,CAWGGGWGQETQYF
TRBV2,CASSGTGRMTGANVLTF
TRBV7-2,CAVASGGISYEQYF
TRBV30,CAWSRDNEQFF
TRBV5-1,CASSLEVPLDTQYF
TRBV9,CASSGHSGGEQYF
TRBV4-1,CASSPRGGASTDTQYF
TRBV10-3,CAISPTGNADTQYF
TRBV7-2,CASSPGRENEQYF
TRBV7-2,CASRTGEAYNSPLHF
TRBV20-1,CSATRENIQYF
TRBV29-1,CSVAKLLSENTEAFF
TRBV30,CAAQGSNQPQHF
TRBV2,CASNKLVALDEQFF
TRBV7-9,CASSLGDNAREKLFF
TRBV30,CAWSGGNTIYF
TRBV2,CASKTGTGGTPDTQYF
TRBV7-7,CASSPGQATYGYTF
TRBV29-1,CSAGRSSNYGYTF
TRBV7-9,CASSLEGSKEGEQFF
TRBV6-6,CASSTGRVNSNQPQHF
TRBV29-1,CSVVTGDQPQHF
TRBV29-1,CSVDAPGTAYNEQFF
TRBV7-3,CASSLSPTGRETQYF
TRBV2,CASSDPSDGQGEATYEQYF
TRBV30,CAWSVTSGDTQYF
TRBV23-1,CASSHMDRDRAETQYF
TRBV15,CATREGTGNNEKLFF
TRBV2,CASSALEQYF
TRBV19,CASSGTGAQPQHF
TRBV5-1,CASGSGDGTNYGYTF
TRBV30,CAWSVQGGEAFF
TRBV29-1,CSVKDRGSYEQYF
TRBV5-1,CASSAGQHNEQFF
TRBV29-1,CSVEILGRSYEQYF
TRBV4-3,CASSHPPGRRVNTEAFF